Below, one T cell receptor (beta chain) is given with its context. This specimen belongs to a study of blood T cell repertoires in COVID-19. This CDR3 has 15 residues. In germline, CDR1 is LGHDT, CDR2 YNNKEL (reference sequence). The V end was cut by 1 base, the J end by 2 bases, with 11 bases between. Per the study methods: Quantification of nucleated cells was approximated via reference gene primer amplification. Method: immunoSEQ multiplex PCR; TCRdb's copy keeps in-frame clones and lacks some. V and J calls and clone size are those listed in that table; D and trimming were worked out from the DNA. The table lists 400,000 to 550,000 clones, roughly 90% of them singletons, with 4.3% in the top ten.

Specimen: peripheral blood. The rearrangement links TRBV3-1 (or the pseudogene TRBV3-2) to TRBJ1-1, with D unresolved. This receptor was identified in a woman between 25 and 40 years old with acute or convalescent COVID-19. The CDR3 DNA sequence: TGTGCCAGCAGCCAAGTATGGCGGGGTAACACTGAAGCTTTCTTT. It specifies CASSQVWRGNTEAFF.